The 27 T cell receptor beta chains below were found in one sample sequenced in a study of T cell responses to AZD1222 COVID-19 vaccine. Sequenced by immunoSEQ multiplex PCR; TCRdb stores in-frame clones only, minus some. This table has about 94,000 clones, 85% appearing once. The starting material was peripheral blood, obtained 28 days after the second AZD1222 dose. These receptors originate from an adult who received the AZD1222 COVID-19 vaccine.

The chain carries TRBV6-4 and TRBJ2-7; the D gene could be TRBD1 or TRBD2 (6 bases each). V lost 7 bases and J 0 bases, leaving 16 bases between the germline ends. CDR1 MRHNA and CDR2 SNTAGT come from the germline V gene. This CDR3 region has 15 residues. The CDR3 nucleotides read TGTGCCAGCACCCCCGAGGAGGGGGACTCCTACGAGCAGTACTTC. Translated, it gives CASTPEEGDSYEQYF.

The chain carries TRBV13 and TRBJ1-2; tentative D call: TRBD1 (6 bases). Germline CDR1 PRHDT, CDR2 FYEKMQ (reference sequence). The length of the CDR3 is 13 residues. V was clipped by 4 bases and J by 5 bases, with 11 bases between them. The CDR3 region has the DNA TGTGCCAGCAGCTCGGGGGGGCCGTATGGCTACACCTTC. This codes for CASSSGGPYGYTF.

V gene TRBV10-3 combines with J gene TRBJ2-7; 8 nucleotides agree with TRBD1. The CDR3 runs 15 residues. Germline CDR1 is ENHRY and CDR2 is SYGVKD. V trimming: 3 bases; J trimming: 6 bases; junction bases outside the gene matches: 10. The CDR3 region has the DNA TGTGCCATCAGTGATTGGGCAGGGGGCAATGGCGAGCAGTACTTC. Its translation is CAISDWAGGNGEQYF.

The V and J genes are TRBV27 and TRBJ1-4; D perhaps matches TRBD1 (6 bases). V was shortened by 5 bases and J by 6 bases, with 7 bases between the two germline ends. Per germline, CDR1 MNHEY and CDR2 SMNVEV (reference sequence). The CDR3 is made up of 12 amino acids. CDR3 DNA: TGTGCCAGCAGTCACAGGGATGAAAAACTGTTTTTT. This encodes CASSHRDEKLFF.

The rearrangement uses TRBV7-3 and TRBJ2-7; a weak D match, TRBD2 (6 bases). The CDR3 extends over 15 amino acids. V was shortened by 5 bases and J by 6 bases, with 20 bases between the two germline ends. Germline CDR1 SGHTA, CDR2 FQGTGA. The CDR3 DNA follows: TGTGCCAGCAGCAAACTAGGCGGAGGGAAGAGCGAGCAGTACTTC. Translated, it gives CASSKLGGGKSEQYF.

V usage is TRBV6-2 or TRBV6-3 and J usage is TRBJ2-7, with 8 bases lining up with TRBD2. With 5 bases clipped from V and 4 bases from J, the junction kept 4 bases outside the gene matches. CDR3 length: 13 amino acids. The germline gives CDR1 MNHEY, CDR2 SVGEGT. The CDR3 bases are TGTGCCAGCAGTGTCGGGAGGGGTTACGAGCAGTACTTC. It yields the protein CASSVGRGYEQYF.

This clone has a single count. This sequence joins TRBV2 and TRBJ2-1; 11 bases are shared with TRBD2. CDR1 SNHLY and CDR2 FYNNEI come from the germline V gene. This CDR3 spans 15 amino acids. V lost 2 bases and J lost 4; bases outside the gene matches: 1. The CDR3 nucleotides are TGTGCCAGCAGTGAAAGACTAGCGGGGTACAATGAGCAGTTCTTC. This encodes CASSERLAGYNEQFF.

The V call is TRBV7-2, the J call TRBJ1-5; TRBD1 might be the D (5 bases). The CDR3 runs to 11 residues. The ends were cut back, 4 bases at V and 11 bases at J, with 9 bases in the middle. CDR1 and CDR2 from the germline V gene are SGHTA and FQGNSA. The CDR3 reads CASSSRGAQHF. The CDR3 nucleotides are TGTGCCAGCAGCTCTAGGGGAGCCCAGCATTTT.

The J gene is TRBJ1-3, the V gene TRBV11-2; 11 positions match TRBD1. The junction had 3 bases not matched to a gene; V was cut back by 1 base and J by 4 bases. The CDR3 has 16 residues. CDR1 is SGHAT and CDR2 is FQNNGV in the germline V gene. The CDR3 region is CASSLGTGGAGNTIYF. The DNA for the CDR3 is TGTGCCAGCAGCTTAGGGACAGGGGGCGCAGGAAACACCATATATTTT.

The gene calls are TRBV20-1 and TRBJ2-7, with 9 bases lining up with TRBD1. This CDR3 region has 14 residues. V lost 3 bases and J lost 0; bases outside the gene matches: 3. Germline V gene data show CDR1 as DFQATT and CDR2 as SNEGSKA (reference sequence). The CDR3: CSASRGQGSYEQYF. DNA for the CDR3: TGCAGTGCTAGTAGGGGACAGGGCTCCTACGAGCAGTACTTC.

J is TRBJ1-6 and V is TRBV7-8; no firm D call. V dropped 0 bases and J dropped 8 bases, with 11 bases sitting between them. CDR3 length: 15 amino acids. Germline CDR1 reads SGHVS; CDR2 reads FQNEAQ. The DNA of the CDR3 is TGTGCCAGCAGCTTAGCGGTCTCAAGATATTCACCCCTCCACTTT. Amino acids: CASSLAVSRYSPLHF.

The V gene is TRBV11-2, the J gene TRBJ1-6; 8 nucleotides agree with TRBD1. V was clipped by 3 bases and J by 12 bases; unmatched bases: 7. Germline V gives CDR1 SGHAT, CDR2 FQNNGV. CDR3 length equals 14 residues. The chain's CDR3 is CASSFGQGAGPLHF. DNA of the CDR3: TGTGCCAGCAGCTTTGGACAGGGAGCTGGACCCCTCCACTTT.

CDR3 region: CASFSGQGPYGYTF. As DNA, the CDR3 is TGTGCCAGCTTCTCCGGACAGGGACCCTATGGCTACACCTTC. The genes are TRBV18 and TRBJ1-2, with 8 bases that match TRBD1. The ends lost 7 bases at V and 4 bases at J; junction bases unmatched: 8. The CDR3 is 14 amino acids. CDR1 is KGHSH, CDR2 LQKENI, per germline.

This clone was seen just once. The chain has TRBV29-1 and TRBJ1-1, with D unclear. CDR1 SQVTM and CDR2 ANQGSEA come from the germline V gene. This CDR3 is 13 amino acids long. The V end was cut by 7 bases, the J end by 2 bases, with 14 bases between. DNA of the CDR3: TGCAGCGCCCCCGAGGTGGGTAACACTGAAGCTTTCTTT. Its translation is CSAPEVGNTEAFF.

This CDR3 is CASSLSPGISGNTIYF. CDR3 DNA sequence: TGCGCCAGCAGCTTGTCTCCAGGAATCTCTGGAAACACCATATATTTT. The chain joins TRBV5-1 to TRBJ1-3; D gene uncertain. Trimming removed 1 base from V and 0 bases from J, with 11 bases in between. The CDR3 is made up of 16 amino acids. CDR1 and CDR2 (germline): SGHRS, YFSETQ.

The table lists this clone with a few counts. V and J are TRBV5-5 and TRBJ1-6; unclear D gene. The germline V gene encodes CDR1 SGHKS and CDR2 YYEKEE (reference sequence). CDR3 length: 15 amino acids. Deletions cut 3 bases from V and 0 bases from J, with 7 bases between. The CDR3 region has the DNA TGTGCCAGCAGCTCCCTTAGCTCCTATAATTCACCCCTCCACTTT. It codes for CASSSLSSYNSPLHF.

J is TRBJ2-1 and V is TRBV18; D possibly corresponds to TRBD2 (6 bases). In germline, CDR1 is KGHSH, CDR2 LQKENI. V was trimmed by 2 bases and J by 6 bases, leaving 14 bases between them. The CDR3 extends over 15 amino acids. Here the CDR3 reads CASSPGGGNPNEQFF. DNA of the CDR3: TGTGCCAGCTCACCAGGTGGGGGGAACCCCAATGAGCAGTTCTTC.

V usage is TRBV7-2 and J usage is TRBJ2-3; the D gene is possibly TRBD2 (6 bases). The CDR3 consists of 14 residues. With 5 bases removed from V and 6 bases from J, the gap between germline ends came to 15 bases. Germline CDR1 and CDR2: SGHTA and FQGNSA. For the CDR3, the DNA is TGTGCCAGCAGCAAAGGCGGGGCCGCCGATACGCAGTATTTT. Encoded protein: CASSKGGAADTQYF.

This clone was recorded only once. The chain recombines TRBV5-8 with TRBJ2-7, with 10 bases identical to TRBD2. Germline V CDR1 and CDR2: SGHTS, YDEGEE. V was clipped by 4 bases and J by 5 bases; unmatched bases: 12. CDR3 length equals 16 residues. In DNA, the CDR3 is TGTGCCAGCAGCCTCTTAGCGGGGGGTTACGCCCACGAGCAGTACTTC. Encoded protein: CASSLLAGGYAHEQYF. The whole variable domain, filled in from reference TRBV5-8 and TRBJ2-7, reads EAGVTQSPTHLIKTRGQQATLRCSPISGHTSVYWYQQALGLGLQFLLWYDEGEERNRGNFPPRFSGRQFPNYSSELNVNALELEDSALYLCASSLLAGGYAHEQYFGPGTRLTVT.

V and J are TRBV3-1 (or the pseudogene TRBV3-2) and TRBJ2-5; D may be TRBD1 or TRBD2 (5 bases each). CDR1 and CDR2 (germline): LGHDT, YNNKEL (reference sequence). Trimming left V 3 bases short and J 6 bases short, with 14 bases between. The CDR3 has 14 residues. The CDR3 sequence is CASSQQGRGKTQYF. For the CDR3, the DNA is TGTGCCAGCAGCCAGCAGGGACGGGGAAAGACCCAGTACTTC.

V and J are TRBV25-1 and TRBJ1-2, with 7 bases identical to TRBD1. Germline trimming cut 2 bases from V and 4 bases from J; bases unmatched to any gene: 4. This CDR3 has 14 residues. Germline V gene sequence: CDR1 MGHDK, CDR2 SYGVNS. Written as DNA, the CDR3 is TGTGCCAGCAGTGAAAGGACAGGCTTCTATGGCTACACCTTC. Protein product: CASSERTGFYGYTF.

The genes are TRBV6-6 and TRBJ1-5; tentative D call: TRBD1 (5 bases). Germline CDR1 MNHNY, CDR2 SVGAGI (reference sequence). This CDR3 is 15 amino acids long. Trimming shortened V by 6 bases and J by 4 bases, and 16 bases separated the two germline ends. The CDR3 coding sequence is TGTGCCAGCAGAGACACCGGGGGGGTTAATCAGCCCCAGCATTTT. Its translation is CASRDTGGVNQPQHF.

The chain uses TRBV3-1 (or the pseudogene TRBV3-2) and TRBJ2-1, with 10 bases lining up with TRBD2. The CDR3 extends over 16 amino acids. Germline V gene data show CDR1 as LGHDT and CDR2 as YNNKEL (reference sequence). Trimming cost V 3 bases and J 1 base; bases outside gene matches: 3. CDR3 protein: CASSHRAGGSYNEQFF. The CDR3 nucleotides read TGTGCCAGCAGCCACCGAGCGGGAGGGTCCTACAATGAGCAGTTCTTC.

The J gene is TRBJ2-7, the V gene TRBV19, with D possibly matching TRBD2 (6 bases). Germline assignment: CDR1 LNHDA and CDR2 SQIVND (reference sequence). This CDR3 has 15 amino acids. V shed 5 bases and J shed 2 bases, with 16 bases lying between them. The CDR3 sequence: CASSPGTGPTYEQYF. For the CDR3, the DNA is TGTGCCAGTAGTCCGGGGACTGGGCCCACCTACGAGCAGTACTTC.

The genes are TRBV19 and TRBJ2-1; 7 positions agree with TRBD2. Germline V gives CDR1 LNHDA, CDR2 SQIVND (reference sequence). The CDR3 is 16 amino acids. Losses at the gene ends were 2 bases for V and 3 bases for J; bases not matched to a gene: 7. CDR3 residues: CASSIRAGSSYNEQFF. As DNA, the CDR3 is TGTGCCAGTAGTATAAGAGCGGGATCGAGCTACAATGAGCAGTTCTTC.

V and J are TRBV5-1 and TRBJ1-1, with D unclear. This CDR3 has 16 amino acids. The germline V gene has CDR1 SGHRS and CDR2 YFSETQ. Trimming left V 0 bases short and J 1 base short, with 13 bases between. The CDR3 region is CASSLEGRRENTEAFF. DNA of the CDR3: TGCGCCAGCAGCTTGGAAGGACGGCGGGAGAACACTGAAGCTTTCTTT.

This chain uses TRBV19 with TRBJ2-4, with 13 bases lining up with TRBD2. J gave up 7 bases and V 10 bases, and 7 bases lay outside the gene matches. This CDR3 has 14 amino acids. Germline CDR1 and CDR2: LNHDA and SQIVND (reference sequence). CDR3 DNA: TGTGCCACTCGACTAGCGGGAGGAGGGAACATTCAGTACTTC. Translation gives CATRLAGGGNIQYF.